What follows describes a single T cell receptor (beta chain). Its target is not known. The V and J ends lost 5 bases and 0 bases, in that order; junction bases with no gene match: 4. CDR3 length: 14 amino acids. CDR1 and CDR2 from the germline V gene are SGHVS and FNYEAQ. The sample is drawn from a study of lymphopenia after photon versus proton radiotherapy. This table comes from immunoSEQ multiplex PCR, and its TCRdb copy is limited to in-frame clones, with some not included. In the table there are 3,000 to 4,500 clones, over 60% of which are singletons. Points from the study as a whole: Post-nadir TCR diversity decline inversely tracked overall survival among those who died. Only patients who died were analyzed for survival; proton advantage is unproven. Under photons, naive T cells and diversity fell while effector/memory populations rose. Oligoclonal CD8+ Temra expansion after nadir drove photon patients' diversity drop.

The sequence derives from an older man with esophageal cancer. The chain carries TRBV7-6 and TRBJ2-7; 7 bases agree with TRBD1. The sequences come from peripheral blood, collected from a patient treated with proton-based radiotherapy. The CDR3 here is CASSGRDSSYEQYF. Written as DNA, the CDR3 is TGTGCCAGCAGCGGCCGGGACAGCTCCTACGAGCAGTACTTC.